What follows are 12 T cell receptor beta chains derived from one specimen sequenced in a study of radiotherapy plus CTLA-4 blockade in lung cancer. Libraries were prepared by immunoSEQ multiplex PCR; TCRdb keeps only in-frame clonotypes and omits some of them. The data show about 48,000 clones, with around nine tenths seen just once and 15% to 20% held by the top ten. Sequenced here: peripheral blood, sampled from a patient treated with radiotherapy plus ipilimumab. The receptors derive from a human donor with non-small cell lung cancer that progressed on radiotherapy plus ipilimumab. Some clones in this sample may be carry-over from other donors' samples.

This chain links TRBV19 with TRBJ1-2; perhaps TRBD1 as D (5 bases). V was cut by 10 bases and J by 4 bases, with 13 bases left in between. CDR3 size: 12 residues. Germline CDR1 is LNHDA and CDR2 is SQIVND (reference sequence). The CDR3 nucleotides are TGTGCCACTTCACAGGTCTTCTATGGCTACACCTTC. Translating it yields CATSQVFYGYTF.

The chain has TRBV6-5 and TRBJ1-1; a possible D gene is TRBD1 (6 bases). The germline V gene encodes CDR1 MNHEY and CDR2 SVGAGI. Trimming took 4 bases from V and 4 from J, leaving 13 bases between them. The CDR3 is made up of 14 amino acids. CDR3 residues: CASSSNAGVTEAFF. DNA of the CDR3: TGTGCCAGCAGTTCTAACGCAGGGGTCACTGAAGCTTTCTTT.

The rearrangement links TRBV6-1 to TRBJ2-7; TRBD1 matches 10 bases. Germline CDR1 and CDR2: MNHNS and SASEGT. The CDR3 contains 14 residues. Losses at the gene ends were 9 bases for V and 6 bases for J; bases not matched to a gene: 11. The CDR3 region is CASFYRQGAREQYF. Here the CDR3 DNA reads TGTGCCAGTTTTTATCGACAGGGGGCTCGCGAGCAGTACTTC.

CDR3 sequence (DNA): TGTGCCAGCAGTCAACGGACAGGGAGGACCGGGGAGCTGTTTTTT. This translates into CASSQRTGRTGELFF. The rearrangement links TRBV6-5 to TRBJ2-2, with 8 positions matching TRBD1. V shed 5 bases and J 5 bases; nucleotides not matched to a gene: 7. Germline CDR1 MNHEY, CDR2 SVGAGI. The CDR3 is 15 residues long.

The CDR3 region has the DNA TGCAGCGTTGAGTGGAGCGGGAGGTACCAAGAGACCCAGTACTTC. Amino acid sequence: CSVEWSGRYQETQYF. The V gene is TRBV29-1, the J gene TRBJ2-5; 9 bases line up with TRBD2. The V segment lost 3 bases and the J segment 0 bases; nucleotides outside the gene matches: 5. CDR1 SQVTM and CDR2 ANQGSEA come from the germline V gene. The CDR3 is 15 amino acids. The whole variable domain, remainder taken from reference TRBV29-1 and TRBJ2-5, is SAVISQKPSRDICQRGTSLTIQCQVDSQVTMMFWYRQQPGQSLTLIATANQGSEATYESGFVIDKFPISRPNLTFSTLTVSNMSPEDSSIYLCSVEWSGRYQETQYFGPGTRLLVL.

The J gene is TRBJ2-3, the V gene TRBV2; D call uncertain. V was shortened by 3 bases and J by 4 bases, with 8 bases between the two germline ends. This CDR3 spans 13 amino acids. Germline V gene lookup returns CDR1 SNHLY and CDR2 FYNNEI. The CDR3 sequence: CASSDLTPDTQYF. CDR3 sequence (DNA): TGTGCCAGCAGTGACCTCACTCCAGATACGCAGTATTTT.

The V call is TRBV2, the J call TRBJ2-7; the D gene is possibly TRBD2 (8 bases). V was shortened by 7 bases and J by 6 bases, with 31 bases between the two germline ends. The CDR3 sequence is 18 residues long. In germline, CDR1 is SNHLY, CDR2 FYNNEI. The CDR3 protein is CASKSRGAGGSRGVEQYF. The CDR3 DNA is TGTGCCAGCAAGTCCAGGGGGGCGGGGGGCTCCAGGGGCGTCGAGCAGTACTTC.

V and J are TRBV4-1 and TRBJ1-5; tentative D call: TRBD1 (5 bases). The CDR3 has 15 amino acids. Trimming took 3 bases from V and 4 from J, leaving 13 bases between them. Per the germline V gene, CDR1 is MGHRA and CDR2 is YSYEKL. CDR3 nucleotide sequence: TGCGCCAGCAGCCAGGGGGGAGCGGGGAATCAGCCCCAGCATTTT. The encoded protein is CASSQGGAGNQPQHF.

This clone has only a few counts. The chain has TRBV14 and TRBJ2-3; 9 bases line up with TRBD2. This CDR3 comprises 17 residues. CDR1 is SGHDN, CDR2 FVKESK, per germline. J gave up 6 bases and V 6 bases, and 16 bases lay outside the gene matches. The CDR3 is CASSLTWGQRGVDTQYF. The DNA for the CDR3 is TGTGCCAGCAGTCTTACCTGGGGTCAGCGGGGGGTTGATACGCAGTATTTT.

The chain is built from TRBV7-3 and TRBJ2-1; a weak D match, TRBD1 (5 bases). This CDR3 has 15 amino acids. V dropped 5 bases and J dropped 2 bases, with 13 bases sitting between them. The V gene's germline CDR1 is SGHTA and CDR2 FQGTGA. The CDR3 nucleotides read TGTGCCAGCAGCCTGAGACAGAGACCCTACAATGAGCAGTTCTTC. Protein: CASSLRQRPYNEQFF.

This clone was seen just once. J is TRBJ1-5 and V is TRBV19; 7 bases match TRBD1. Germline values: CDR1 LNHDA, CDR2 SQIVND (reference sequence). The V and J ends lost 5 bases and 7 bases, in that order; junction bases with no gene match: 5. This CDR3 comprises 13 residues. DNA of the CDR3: TGTGCCAGTAGTCGACAGGGAGGCCAGCCCCAGCATTTT. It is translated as CASSRQGGQPQHF.

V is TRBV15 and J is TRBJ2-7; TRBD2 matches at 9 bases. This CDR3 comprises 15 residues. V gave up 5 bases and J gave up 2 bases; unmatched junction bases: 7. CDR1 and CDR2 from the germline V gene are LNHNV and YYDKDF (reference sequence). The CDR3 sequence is CATSARGGGAYEQYF. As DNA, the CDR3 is TGTGCCACCAGCGCCCGAGGCGGGGGGGCCTACGAGCAGTACTTC.